In this sample, the clone carrying this T cell receptor beta chain turned up many times. Its antigen is unknown. TCRdb re-called the 5' RACE reads with MiXCR, one entry per CDR3 protein. The sample has around 470,000 distinct CDR3 sequences, 13% to 15% seen once; the top ten hold over 0.5%. The CDR3 covers 14 residues. V gave up 3 bases and J gave up 5 bases; unmatched junction bases: 3. The sample originates from a study of identical twins. The study, taken as a whole, reports: Invariant MAIT and iNKT cells may have partly biased zero-insertion analyses. Within twin pairs, the out-of-frame alpha sequences they shared showed excess low generation probability. Researchers reported weaker excess twin sharing in beta out-of-frame sequences.

These data also featured in a second study, about yellow fever vaccine responses in identical twins.

The sample was CD4+ T cells sorted from blood. This TCR was sampled from a woman under 30 in good health. The V call is TRBV12-3 or TRBV12-4, the J call TRBJ1-5; 8 nucleotides agree with TRBD1. The chain's CDR3 is CASSFRGRYQPQHF. The DNA for the CDR3 is TGTGCCAGCAGTTTCAGGGGGCGCTATCAGCCCCAGCATTTT.